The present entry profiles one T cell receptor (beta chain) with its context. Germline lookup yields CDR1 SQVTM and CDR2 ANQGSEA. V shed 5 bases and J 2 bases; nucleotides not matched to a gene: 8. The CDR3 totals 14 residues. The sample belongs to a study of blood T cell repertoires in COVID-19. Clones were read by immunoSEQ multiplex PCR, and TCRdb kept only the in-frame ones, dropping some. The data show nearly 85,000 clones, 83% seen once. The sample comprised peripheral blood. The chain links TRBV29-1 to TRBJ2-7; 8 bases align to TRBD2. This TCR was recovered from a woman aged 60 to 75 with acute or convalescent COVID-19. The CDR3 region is CSVQGLEGPYEQYF. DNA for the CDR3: TGCAGCGTTCAGGGACTAGAAGGTCCCTACGAGCAGTACTTC.